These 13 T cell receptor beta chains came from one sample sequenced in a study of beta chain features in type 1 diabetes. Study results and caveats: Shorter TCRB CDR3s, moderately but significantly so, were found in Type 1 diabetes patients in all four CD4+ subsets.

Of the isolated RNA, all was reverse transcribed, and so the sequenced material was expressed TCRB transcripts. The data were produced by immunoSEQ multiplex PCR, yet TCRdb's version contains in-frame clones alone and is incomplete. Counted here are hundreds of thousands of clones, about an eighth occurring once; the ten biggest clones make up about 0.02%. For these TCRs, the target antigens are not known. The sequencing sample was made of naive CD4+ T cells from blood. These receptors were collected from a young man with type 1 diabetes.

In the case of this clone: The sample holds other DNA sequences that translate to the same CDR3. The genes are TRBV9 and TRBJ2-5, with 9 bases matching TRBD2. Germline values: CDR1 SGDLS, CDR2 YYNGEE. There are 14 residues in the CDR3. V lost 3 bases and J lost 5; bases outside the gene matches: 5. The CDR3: CASSAGLAGETQYF. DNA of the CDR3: TGTGCCAGCAGCGCGGGACTAGCCGGTGAGACCCAGTACTTC.

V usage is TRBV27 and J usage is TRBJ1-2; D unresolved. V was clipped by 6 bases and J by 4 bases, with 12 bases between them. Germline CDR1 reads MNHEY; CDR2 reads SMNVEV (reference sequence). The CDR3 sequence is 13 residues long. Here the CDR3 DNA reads TGTGCCAGCAGGAGAGAGGGAACCTATGGCTACACCTTC. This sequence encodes CASRREGTYGYTF.

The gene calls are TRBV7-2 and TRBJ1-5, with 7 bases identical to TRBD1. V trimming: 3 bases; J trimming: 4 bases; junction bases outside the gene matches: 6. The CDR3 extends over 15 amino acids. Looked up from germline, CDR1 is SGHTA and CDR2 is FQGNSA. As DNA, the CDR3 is TGTGCCAGCAGCTTCCACGGGACAGATAATCAGCCCCAGCATTTT. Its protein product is CASSFHGTDNQPQHF.

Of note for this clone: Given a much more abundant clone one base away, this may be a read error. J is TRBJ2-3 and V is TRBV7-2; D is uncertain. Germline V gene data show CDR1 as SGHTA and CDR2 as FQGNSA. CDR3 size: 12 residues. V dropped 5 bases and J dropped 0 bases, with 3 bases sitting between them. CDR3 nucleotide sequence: TGTGCCAGCAGCCGTAGCACAGATACGCAGTATTTT. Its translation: CASSRSTDTQYF.

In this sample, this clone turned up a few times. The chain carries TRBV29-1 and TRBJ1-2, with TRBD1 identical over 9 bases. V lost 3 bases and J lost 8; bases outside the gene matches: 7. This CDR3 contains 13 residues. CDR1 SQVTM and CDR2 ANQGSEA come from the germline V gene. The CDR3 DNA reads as TGCAGCGTTGATGGGGACAGGGTGGACGGCTACACCTTC. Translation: CSVDGDRVDGYTF.

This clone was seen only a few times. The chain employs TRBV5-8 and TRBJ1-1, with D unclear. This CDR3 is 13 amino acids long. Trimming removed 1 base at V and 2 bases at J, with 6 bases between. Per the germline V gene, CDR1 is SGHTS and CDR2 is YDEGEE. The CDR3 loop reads CASSLWSNTEAFF. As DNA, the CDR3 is TGTGCCAGCAGCTTGTGGTCTAACACTGAAGCTTTCTTT.

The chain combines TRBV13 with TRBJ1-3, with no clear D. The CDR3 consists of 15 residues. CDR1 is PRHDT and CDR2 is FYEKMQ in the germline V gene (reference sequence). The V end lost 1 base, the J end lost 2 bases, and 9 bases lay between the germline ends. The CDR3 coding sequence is TGTGCCAGCAGCTTAGCCGGGAGCACTGGAAACACCATATATTTT. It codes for CASSLAGSTGNTIYF.

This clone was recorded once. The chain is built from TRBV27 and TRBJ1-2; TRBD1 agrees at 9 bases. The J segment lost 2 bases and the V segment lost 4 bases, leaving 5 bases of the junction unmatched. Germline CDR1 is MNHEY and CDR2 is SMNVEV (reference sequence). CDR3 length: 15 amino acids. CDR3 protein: CASSSLGTGNYGYTF. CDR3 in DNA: TGTGCCAGCAGTTCCCTCGGGACAGGGAACTATGGCTACACCTTC.

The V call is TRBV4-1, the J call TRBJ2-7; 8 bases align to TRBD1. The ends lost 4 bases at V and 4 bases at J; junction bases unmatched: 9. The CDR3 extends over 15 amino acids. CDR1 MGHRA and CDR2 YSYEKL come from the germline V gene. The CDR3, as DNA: TGCGCCAGCAGCCGATTACCGGGACAGGAGTACGAGCAGTACTTC. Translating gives CASSRLPGQEYEQYF.

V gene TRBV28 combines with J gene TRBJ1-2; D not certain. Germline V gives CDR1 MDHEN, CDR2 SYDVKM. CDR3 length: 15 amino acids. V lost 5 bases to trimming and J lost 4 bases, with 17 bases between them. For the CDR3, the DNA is TGTGCCAGCAGTGCCGCCACACCGAACCCCTATGGCTACACCTTC. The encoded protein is CASSAATPNPYGYTF.

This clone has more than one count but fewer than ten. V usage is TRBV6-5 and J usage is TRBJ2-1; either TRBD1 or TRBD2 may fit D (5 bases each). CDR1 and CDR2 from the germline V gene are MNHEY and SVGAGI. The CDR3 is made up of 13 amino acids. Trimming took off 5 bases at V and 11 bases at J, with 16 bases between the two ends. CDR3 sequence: CASSLPSGTKQFF. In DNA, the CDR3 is TGTGCCAGCAGTCTCCCCTCGGGGACCAAGCAGTTCTTC.

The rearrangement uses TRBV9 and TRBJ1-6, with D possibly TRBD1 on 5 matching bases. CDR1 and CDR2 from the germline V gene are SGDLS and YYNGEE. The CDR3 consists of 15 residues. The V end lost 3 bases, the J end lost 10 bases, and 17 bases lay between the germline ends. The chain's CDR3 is CASSATTGMESPLHF. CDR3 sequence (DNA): TGTGCCAGCAGCGCAACTACAGGTATGGAATCACCCCTCCACTTT.

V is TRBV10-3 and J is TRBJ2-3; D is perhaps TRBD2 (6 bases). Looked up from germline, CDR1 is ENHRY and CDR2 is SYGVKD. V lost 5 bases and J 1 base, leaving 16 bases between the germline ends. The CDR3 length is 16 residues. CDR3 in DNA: TGTGCCATCAGTAAAAGCGGACTACCGGGCACAGATACGCAGTATTTT. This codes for CAISKSGLPGTDTQYF.